These 9 T cell receptor beta chains share one sample of origin, sequenced in a study of cytomegalovirus exposure and HLA in healthy donors. The study ran its PCR with 60 Vbeta and 13 Jbeta primers. Sequencing used immunoSEQ multiplex PCR; TCRdb keeps in-frame clones, though not all of them. Here the sample spans 200,000 to 250,000 clones, approximately 78% being singletons. The sequenced material came from PBMCs. The receptor set was obtained from a woman between 40 and 55 years old in good health and CMV-seronegative.

The CDR3 loop reads CATKSSGQGAQYF. CDR3 in DNA: TGTGCCACCAAGTCCTCGGGACAGGGCGCGCAGTATTTT. The chain is built from TRBV27 and TRBJ2-3; 9 bases are a match to TRBD1. V was pared by 10 bases and J by 10 bases, with 12 bases of the junction left unmatched. The germline CDR1 and CDR2 sequences are MNHEY and SMNVEV (reference sequence). CDR3 size: 13 residues.

The sample holds one count of this clone. The chain combines TRBV7-6 with TRBJ1-3; 7 positions agree with TRBD1. CDR1 is SGHVS and CDR2 is FNYEAQ in the germline V gene. V was pared by 6 bases and J by 0 bases, with 5 bases of the junction left unmatched. This CDR3 spans 15 amino acids. CDR3 residues: CASRNRGGSGNTIYF. The DNA of the CDR3 is TGTGCCAGCAGGAACAGGGGCGGCTCTGGAAACACCATATATTTT.

The chain uses TRBV27 and TRBJ2-7, with D possibly being TRBD2 (5 bases). Per germline, CDR1 MNHEY and CDR2 SMNVEV (reference sequence). The CDR3 is 15 residues long. V lost 5 bases and J 1 base, leaving 15 bases between the germline ends. The CDR3 DNA sequence: TGTGCCAGCAGTCCTCCGGGATGGAGTTCCTACGAGCAGTACTTC. Its protein product is CASSPPGWSSYEQYF.

This clone has only a few counts. The sample contains more than one DNA sequence encoding this CDR3. The chain is built from TRBV5-1 and TRBJ1-1; D is ambiguous. This CDR3 region has 14 residues. Germline V gene sequence: CDR1 SGHRS, CDR2 YFSETQ. Trimming took 0 bases from V and 1 from J, leaving 7 bases between them. The CDR3 region is CASSLGSGNTEAFF. Here the CDR3 DNA reads TGCGCCAGCAGCTTGGGAAGCGGGAACACTGAAGCTTTCTTT.

The V and J genes are TRBV30 and TRBJ1-5; no firm D call. Trimming took off 1 base at V and 5 bases at J, with 6 bases between the two ends. This CDR3 is built from 12 residues. Germline V lookup: CDR1 GTSNPN, CDR2 SVGIG (reference sequence). In DNA, the CDR3 is TGTGCCTGGAGTGCAGGATATCAGCCCCAGCATTTT. It yields the protein CAWSAGYQPQHF. Variable domain in full (rest from reference TRBV30 and TRBJ1-5): SQTIHQWPATLVQPVGSPLSLECTVEGTSNPNLYWYRQAAGRGLQLLFYSVGIGQISSEVPQNLSASRPQDRQFILSSKKLLLSDSGFYLCAWSAGYQPQHFGDGTRLSIL.

The rearrangement links TRBV4-1 to TRBJ2-7; the D gene is possibly TRBD2 (5 bases). Germline lookup yields CDR1 MGHRA and CDR2 YSYEKL. The CDR3 is made up of 17 amino acids. V was trimmed by 0 bases and J by 4 bases, leaving 19 bases between them. For the CDR3, the DNA is TGCGCCAGCAGCCAAGATTTACAGACCTCCGGGGTTTACGAGCAGTACTTC. It codes for CASSQDLQTSGVYEQYF.

The rearrangement joins TRBV28 to TRBJ2-1, with a possible D match to TRBD2 (8 bases). The germline CDR1 and CDR2 sequences are MDHEN and SYDVKM. With 4 bases removed from V and 3 bases from J, the gap between germline ends came to 22 bases. CDR3 length equals 18 residues. CDR3: CASSYRGISGILYNEQFF. CDR3 sequence (DNA): TGTGCCAGCAGTTACAGGGGTATTAGCGGGATCCTCTACAATGAGCAGTTCTTC.

The chain is built from TRBV28 and TRBJ1-5, with a possible D match to TRBD1 (6 bases). The CDR3 runs to 16 residues. Trimming cost V 4 bases and J 2 bases, with 15 bases left between them. Germline V gene lookup returns CDR1 MDHEN and CDR2 SYDVKM. CDR3 in amino acids: CASSSGSDSRNQPQHF. The CDR3 DNA sequence: TGTGCCAGCAGTTCTGGGTCGGACAGTCGCAATCAGCCCCAGCATTTT.

The chain uses TRBV6-5 and TRBJ2-7; 9 bases agree with TRBD2. CDR3 size: 15 residues. Trimming at V came to 5 bases and at J to 2 bases, leaving 7 bases not matched to a gene. Per germline, CDR1 MNHEY and CDR2 SVGAGI. As DNA, the CDR3 is TGTGCCAGCAGTCCCGGACTAGCGAGAACCTACGAGCAGTACTTC. Translation gives CASSPGLARTYEQYF.